The 12 T cell receptor beta chains below were found in one sample sequenced in a study of PD-1 blockade in classical Hodgkin lymphoma. Only in-frame clones appear in the TCRdb table, and some are missing; sequencing was by immunoSEQ multiplex PCR. This table holds some 60,000 clones, 85% to 90% found once. Every patient was affected by relapse after autologous stem cell transplantation, while exposure to brentuximab vedotin was not uniform. The sample here was peripheral blood mononuclear cells (PBMCs), taken at baseline. The source is a human donor with classical Hodgkin lymphoma.

The chain carries TRBV6-4 and TRBJ1-5, with a weak D call TRBD1 (5 bases). The CDR3 has 13 residues. V was shortened by 4 bases and J by 3 bases, with 7 bases between the two germline ends. Germline-derived CDR1 and CDR2 are MRHNA and SNTAGT. The CDR3 bases are TGTGCCAGCAGTGGGACAACCAATCAGCCCCAGCATTTT. It codes for CASSGTTNQPQHF.

This chain links TRBV6-1 with TRBJ1-6; D is uncertain. The germline gives CDR1 MNHNS, CDR2 SASEGT. V shed 5 bases and J shed 6 bases, with 11 bases lying between them. This CDR3 region has 14 residues. CDR3 DNA: TGTGCCAGCAGTCCCGGGGTAGGTAATTCACCCCTCCACTTT. Protein sequence: CASSPGVGNSPLHF.

V gene TRBV7-9 combines with J gene TRBJ2-5; the match to TRBD2 covers 10 bases. The CDR3 has 13 residues. Germline V CDR1 and CDR2: SEHNR, FQNEAQ (reference sequence). Trimming took 7 bases from V and 6 from J; bases not matched to a gene: 5. CDR3 loop: CASKASGGKTQYF. CDR3 DNA: TGTGCCAGCAAGGCTAGCGGGGGTAAGACCCAGTACTTC.

The chain employs TRBV28 and TRBJ1-2; maybe TRBD1 (5 bases). With 3 bases removed from V and 4 bases from J, the gap between germline ends came to 21 bases. Germline values: CDR1 MDHEN, CDR2 SYDVKM. The CDR3 is made up of 17 amino acids. The CDR3 region has the DNA TGTGCCAGCAGTTTTAGTCAGGGACTCTTCGAGGGCTATGGCTACACCTTC. This encodes CASSFSQGLFEGYGYTF.

This clone came up a few times. V is TRBV6-5 and J is TRBJ1-4; D is undetermined. There are 13 residues in the CDR3. V dropped 2 bases and J dropped 8 bases, with 9 bases sitting between them. CDR1 is MNHEY, CDR2 SVGAGI, per germline. For the CDR3, the DNA is TGTGCCAGCAGTTACCTCTTTAGAGAAAAACTGTTTTTT. As protein: CASSYLFREKLFF.

The chain links TRBV13 to TRBJ2-7, with D uncertain. Trimming stripped 4 bases from V and 2 bases from J, with 15 bases between. Per germline, CDR1 PRHDT and CDR2 FYEKMQ (reference sequence). This CDR3 is built from 15 residues. The CDR3 sequence: CASSSPGVYPYEQYF. CDR3 nucleotide sequence: TGTGCCAGCAGCTCCCCCGGTGTCTACCCCTACGAGCAGTACTTC.

This chain links TRBV7-9 with TRBJ2-5; 8 bases agree with TRBD1. The V gene's germline CDR1 is SEHNR and CDR2 FQNEAQ (reference sequence). The trim removed 5 bases at V and 1 base at J, leaving 3 bases unmatched. This CDR3 has 14 amino acids. CDR3 sequence reads: CASSRQGPQETQYF. DNA for the CDR3: TGTGCCAGCAGCCGACAGGGGCCCCAAGAGACCCAGTACTTC.

The chain recombines TRBV9 with TRBJ2-5, with TRBD2 matching over 9 bases. The J segment lost 0 bases and the V segment lost 4 bases, leaving 4 bases of the junction unmatched. Germline-derived CDR1 and CDR2 are SGDLS and YYNGEE. The CDR3 covers 15 residues. The CDR3 sequence is CASSRSGGYQETQYF. The CDR3 DNA is TGTGCCAGCAGCCGTAGCGGGGGCTACCAAGAGACCCAGTACTTC.

The chain couples TRBV4-1 to TRBJ1-2, with TRBD1 identical over 7 bases. This CDR3 region has 11 residues. V shed 6 bases and J 5 bases; nucleotides not matched to a gene: 0. CDR1 and CDR2 from the germline V gene are MGHRA and YSYEKL. DNA for the CDR3: TGCGCCAGCAGACAGGGGTATGGCTACACCTTC. Its translation is CASRQGYGYTF.

The V and J genes are TRBV5-4 and TRBJ2-7; a possible D gene is TRBD1 (5 bases). CDR1 and CDR2 (germline): SGHNT, YYREEE (reference sequence). V was trimmed by 2 bases and J by 3 bases, leaving 18 bases between them. The CDR3 is 16 residues long. In DNA, the CDR3 is TGTGCCAGCAGCTTACGTATCGTCAGGGCGGACTACGAGCAGTACTTC. Translated: CASSLRIVRADYEQYF.

The chain combines TRBV28 with TRBJ2-5, with D unclear. The CDR3 spans 12 residues. The V end was cut by 6 bases, the J end by 3 bases, with 8 bases between. In germline, CDR1 is MDHEN, CDR2 SYDVKM. CDR3 sequence (DNA): TGTGCCAGCAGCACAATGAAAGAGACCCAGTACTTC. Translated, it gives CASSTMKETQYF.

V and J are TRBV11-2 and TRBJ2-7; D is possibly TRBD2 (6 bases). V gave up 5 bases and J gave up 3 bases, with 17 bases separating them. This CDR3 is 15 amino acids long. Germline loops: CDR1 SGHAT, CDR2 FQNNGV. The CDR3 region has the DNA TGTGCCAGCAGCCAATTAGCGGAGACGAACTACGAGCAGTACTTC. Its protein is CASSQLAETNYEQYF. Complete variable domain (other parts from reference TRBV11-2 and TRBJ2-7): EAGVAQSPRYKIIEKRQSVAFWCNPISGHATLYWYQQILGQGPKLLIQFQNNGVVDDSQLPKDRFSAERLKGVDSTLKIQPAKLEDSAVYLCASSQLAETNYEQYFGPGTRLTVT.